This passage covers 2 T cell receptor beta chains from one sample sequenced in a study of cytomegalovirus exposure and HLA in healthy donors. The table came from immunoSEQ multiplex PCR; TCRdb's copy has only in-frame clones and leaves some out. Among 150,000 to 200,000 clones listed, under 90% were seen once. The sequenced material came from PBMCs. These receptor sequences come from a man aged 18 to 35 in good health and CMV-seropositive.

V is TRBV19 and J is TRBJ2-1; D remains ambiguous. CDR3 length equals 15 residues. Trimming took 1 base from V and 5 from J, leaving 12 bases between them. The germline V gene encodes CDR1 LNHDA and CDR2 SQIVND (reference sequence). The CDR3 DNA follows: TGTGCCAGTAGTATAGGAGGCGGCGGAAACAATGAGCAGTTCTTC. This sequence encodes CASSIGGGGNNEQFF.

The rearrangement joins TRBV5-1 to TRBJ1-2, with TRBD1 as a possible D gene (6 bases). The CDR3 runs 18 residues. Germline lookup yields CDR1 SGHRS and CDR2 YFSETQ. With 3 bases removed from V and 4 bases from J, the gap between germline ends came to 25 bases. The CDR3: CASSSNEGKTGNTYGYTF. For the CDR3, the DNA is TGCGCCAGCAGCTCGAACGAAGGGAAGACAGGCAATACCTATGGCTACACCTTC.